A single sample gave rise to the 8 T cell receptor beta chains below, sequenced in a study of OX40 agonist ivuxolimab in advanced cancers. Generated by immunoSEQ multiplex PCR, the TCRdb table keeps only in-frame clones and is missing some. Of under 50,000 clones in the sample, 75% to 80% were seen once. Here the sequenced sample was CD4+ or CD8+ T cells sorted from blood, taken in a trial of the OX40 agonist ivuxolimab. These receptors were obtained from an adult with an advanced solid tumor such as melanoma, head and neck, liver or kidney cancer.

V gene TRBV19 combines with J gene TRBJ2-3; weak D call: TRBD2 (5 bases). Germline V CDR1 and CDR2: LNHDA, SQIVND (reference sequence). The CDR3 length is 14 residues. With 4 bases removed from V and 1 base from J, the gap between germline ends came to 9 bases. The CDR3 DNA follows: TGTGCCAGTAGTACCCTTAGCGGCACAGATACGCAGTATTTT. Its translation: CASSTLSGTDTQYF. The variable domain in full, completed from reference TRBV19 and TRBJ2-3, reads DGGITQSPKYLFRKEGQNVTLSCEQNLNHDAMYWYRQDPGQGLRLIYYSQIVNDFQKGDIAEGYSVSREKKESFPLTVTSAQKNPTAFYLCASSTLSGTDTQYFGPGTRLTVL.

The chain is built from TRBV11-2 and TRBJ2-2; 9 positions match TRBD1. The CDR3 loop spans 14 amino acids. From germline, CDR1 is SGHAT and CDR2 FQNNGV. V was pared by 5 bases and J by 4 bases, with 2 bases of the junction left unmatched. The CDR3 protein is CASSLGQGTGELFF. CDR3 coding DNA: TGTGCCAGCAGCCTGGGACAGGGCACCGGGGAGCTGTTTTTT.

The genes are TRBV5-1 and TRBJ2-3, with 7 bases that match TRBD1. Per germline, CDR1 SGHRS and CDR2 YFSETQ. The CDR3 spans 15 residues. The trim removed 3 bases at V and 1 base at J, leaving 5 bases unmatched. The DNA for the CDR3 is TGCGCCAGCAGCTATGGACAGGCGGGCACAGATACGCAGTATTTT. Residues: CASSYGQAGTDTQYF.

The chain recombines TRBV2 with TRBJ2-3, with unresolved D. V lost 0 bases and J 5 bases, leaving 9 bases between the germline ends. The CDR3 consists of 14 residues. Germline V gives CDR1 SNHLY, CDR2 FYNNEI. CDR3 bases: TGTGCCAGCAGTGAAGCGCTTCGCGGAGATACGCAGTATTTT. This sequence encodes CASSEALRGDTQYF.

This clone showed up just a few times. The rearrangement joins TRBV7-2 to TRBJ2-7; 7 bases match TRBD1. CDR3 length: 13 residues. Germline V CDR1 and CDR2: SGHTA, FQGNSA. Losses at the gene ends were 5 bases for V and 3 bases for J; bases not matched to a gene: 4. Here the CDR3 DNA reads TGTGCCAGCAGCCAGGGACAGAACTACGAGCAGTACTTC. Encoded protein: CASSQGQNYEQYF.

The gene calls are TRBV19 and TRBJ1-5, with D maybe TRBD1 (5 bases). The V gene lost 1 base and the J gene lost 0 bases, with 7 bases spanning the gap. Germline values: CDR1 LNHDA, CDR2 SQIVND (reference sequence). The CDR3 is made up of 15 amino acids. DNA for the CDR3: TGTGCCAGTAGTATAGTGGGGGGTAGCAATCAGCCCCAGCATTTT. Translating it yields CASSIVGGSNQPQHF.

The CDR3 DNA sequence: TGTGCCAGCAGCACGTGGACGGGGAGCACTGAAGCTTTCTTT. Translation: CASSTWTGSTEAFF. The chain links TRBV5-5 to TRBJ1-1, with D uncertain. V lost 4 bases and J 4 bases, leaving 14 bases between the germline ends. The CDR3 is 14 amino acids. Germline V gene sequence: CDR1 SGHKS, CDR2 YYEKEE (reference sequence).

This clone is a singleton in its sample. The genes are TRBV6-1 and TRBJ1-5; D is possibly TRBD1 (6 bases). Trimming took off 1 base at V and 7 bases at J, with 11 bases between the two ends. The CDR3 is 14 residues long. CDR1 and CDR2 from the germline V gene are MNHNS and SASEGT. The CDR3 bases are TGTGCCAGCAGTGAAGTAGGGGGGCCCCAGCCCCAGCATTTT. Translated, it gives CASSEVGGPQPQHF.